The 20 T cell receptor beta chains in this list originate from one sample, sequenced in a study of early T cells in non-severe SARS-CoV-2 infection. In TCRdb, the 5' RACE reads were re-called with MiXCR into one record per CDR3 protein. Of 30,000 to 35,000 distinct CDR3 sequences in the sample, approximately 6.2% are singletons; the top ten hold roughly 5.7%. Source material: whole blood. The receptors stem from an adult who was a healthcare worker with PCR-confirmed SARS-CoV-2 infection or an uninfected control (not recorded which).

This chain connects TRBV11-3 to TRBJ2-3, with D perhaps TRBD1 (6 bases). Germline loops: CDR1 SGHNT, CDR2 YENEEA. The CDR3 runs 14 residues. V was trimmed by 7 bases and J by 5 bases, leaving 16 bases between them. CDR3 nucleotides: TGTGCCAGCATGGGGACCCAGGACAGAGATACGCAGTATTTT. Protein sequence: CASMGTQDRDTQYF.

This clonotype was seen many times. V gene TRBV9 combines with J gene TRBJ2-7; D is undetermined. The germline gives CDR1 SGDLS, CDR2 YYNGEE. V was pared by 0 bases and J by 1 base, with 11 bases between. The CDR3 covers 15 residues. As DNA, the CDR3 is TGTGCCAGCAGCGTAGGGCAGAGCCCTTCCTACGAGCAGTACTTC. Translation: CASSVGQSPSYEQYF.

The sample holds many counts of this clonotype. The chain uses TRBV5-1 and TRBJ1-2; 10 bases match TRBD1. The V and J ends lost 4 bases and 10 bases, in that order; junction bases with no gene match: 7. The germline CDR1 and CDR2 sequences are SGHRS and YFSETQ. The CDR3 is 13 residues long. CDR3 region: CASSIRTGGDYTF. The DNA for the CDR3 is TGCGCCAGCAGCATACGGACAGGGGGTGACTACACCTTC.

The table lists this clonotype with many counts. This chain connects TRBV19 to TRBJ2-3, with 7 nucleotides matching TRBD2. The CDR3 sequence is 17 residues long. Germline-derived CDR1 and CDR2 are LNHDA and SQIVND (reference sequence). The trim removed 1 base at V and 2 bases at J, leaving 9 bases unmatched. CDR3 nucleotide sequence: TGTGCCAGTAGTATAGGAGGCGGGAGTCGATCCACAGATACGCAGTATTTT. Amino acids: CASSIGGGSRSTDTQYF.

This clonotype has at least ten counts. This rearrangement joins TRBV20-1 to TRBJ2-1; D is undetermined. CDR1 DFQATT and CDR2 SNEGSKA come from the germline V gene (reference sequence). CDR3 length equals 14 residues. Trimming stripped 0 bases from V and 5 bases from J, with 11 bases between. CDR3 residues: CSAREWRSHNEQFF. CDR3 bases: TGCAGTGCTAGAGAGTGGCGGTCTCACAATGAGCAGTTCTTC.

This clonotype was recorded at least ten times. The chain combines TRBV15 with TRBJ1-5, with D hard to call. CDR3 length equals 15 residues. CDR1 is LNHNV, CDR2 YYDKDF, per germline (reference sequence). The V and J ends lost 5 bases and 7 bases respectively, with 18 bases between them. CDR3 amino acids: CATSPPQGFGQPQHF. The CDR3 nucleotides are TGTGCCACCAGCCCCCCACAAGGGTTCGGGCAGCCCCAGCATTTT.

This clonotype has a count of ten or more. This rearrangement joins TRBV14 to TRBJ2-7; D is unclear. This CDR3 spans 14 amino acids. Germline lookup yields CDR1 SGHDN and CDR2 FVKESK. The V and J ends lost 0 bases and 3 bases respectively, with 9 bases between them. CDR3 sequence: CASSQDPRNYEQYF. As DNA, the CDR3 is TGTGCCAGCAGCCAAGATCCCCGGAACTACGAGCAGTACTTC.

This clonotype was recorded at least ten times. The CDR3 is CASNPGPLDGRTPDTQYF. The CDR3 nucleotides are TGTGCCAGCAACCCCGGCCCCCTAGACGGGAGGACCCCAGATACGCAGTATTTT. The chain carries TRBV13 and TRBJ2-3, with 7 positions matching TRBD2. The CDR3 is 18 amino acids. The V gene end was trimmed by 7 bases and the J gene end by 4 bases; junction bases not matched to a gene: 20. Per the germline V gene, CDR1 is PRHDT and CDR2 is FYEKMQ (reference sequence).

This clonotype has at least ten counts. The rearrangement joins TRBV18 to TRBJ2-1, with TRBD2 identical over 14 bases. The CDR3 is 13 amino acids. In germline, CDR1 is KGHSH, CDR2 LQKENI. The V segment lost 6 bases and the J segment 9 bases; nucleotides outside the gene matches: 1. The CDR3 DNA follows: TGTGCCAGCTCGGGGACTAGCGGGGGTGAGCAGTTCTTC. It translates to CASSGTSGGEQFF.

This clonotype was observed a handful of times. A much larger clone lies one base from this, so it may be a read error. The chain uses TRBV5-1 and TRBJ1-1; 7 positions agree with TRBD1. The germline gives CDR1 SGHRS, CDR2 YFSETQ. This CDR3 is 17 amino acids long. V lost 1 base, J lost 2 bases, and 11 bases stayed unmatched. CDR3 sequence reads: CASSLNLGQSQNTEAFF. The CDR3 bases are TGCGCCAGCAGCTTGAATCTGGGACAGAGCCAAAACACTGAAGCTTTCTTT.

In DNA, the CDR3 is TGTGCCAGCAGTTTGGGACTTGGGACTGAAGCTTTCTTT. Protein sequence: CASSLGLGTEAFF. This chain uses TRBV27 with TRBJ1-1; TRBD1 might be the D (5 bases). The V and J ends lost 3 bases and 5 bases respectively, with 10 bases between them. This CDR3 has 13 amino acids. Germline-derived CDR1 and CDR2 are MNHEY and SMNVEV (reference sequence).

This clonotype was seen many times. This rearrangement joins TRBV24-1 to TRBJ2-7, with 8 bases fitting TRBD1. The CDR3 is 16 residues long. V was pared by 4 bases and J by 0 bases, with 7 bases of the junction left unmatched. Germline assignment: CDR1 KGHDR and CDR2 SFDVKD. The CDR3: CATSDHPGTGSYEQYF. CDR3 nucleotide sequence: TGTGCCACCAGTGACCATCCCGGGACAGGCTCCTACGAGCAGTACTTC.

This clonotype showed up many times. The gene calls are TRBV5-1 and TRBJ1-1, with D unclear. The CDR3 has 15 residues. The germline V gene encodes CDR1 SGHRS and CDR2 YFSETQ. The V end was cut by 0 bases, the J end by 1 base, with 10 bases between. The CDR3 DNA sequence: TGCGCCAGCAGCTTGGTAGCAGCTCCGAACACTGAAGCTTTCTTT. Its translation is CASSLVAAPNTEAFF.

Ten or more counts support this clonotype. This CDR3 reads CASSPGGPVGWETQYF. CDR3 DNA: TGTGCCAGCAGCCCTGGAGGGCCGGTCGGATGGGAGACCCAGTACTTC. V is TRBV12-3 or TRBV12-4 and J is TRBJ2-5, with D possibly TRBD2 on 6 matching bases. Deletions cut 6 bases from V and 5 bases from J, with 22 bases between. The CDR3 has 16 amino acids.

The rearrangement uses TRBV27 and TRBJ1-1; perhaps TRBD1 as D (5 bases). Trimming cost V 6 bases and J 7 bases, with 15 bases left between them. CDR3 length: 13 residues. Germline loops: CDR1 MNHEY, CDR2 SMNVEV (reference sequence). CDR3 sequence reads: CASRPQGVGEAFF. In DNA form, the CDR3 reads TGTGCCAGCAGACCCCAGGGCGTAGGTGAAGCTTTCTTT.

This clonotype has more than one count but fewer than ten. CDR3 DNA: TGTGCCAGCAGCCCCGGGACTAGCGGATCTTCCCAAGAGACCCAGTACTTC. Its protein product is CASSPGTSGSSQETQYF. The genes are TRBV6-5 and TRBJ2-5, with 11 bases that match TRBD2. The CDR3 consists of 17 residues. Germline CDR1 and CDR2: MNHEY and SVGAGI. Trimming cost V 6 bases and J 1 base; bases outside gene matches: 10.

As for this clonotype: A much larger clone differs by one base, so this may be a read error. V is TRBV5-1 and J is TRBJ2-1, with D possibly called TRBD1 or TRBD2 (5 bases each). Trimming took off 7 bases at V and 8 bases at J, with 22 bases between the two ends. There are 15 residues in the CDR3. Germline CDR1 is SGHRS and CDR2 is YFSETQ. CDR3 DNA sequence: TGCGCCAGCGGCCCAGGGACCCACGGTGTGTATGAGCAGTTCTTC. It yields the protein CASGPGTHGVYEQFF.

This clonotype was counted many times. CDR3 residues: CSASQDRLGYTF. CDR3 nucleotides: TGCAGTGCTAGTCAGGACAGGCTTGGCTACACCTTC. The chain links TRBV20-1 to TRBJ1-2; TRBD1 matches at 7 bases. The germline V gene encodes CDR1 DFQATT and CDR2 SNEGSKA (reference sequence). This CDR3 spans 12 amino acids. The junction had 5 bases not matched to a gene; V was cut back by 3 bases and J by 7 bases.

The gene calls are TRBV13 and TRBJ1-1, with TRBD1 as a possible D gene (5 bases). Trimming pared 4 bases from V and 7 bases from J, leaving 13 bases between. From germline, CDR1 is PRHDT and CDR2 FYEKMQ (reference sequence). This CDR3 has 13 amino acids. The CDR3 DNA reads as TGTGCCAGCAGCTCCCGACGGGGGTTTGAAGCTTTCTTT. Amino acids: CASSSRRGFEAFF.

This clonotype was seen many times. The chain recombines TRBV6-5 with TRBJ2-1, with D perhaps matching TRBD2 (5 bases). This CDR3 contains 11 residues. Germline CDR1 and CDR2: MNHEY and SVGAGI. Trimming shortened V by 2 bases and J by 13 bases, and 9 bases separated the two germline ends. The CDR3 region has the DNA TGTGCCAGCAGTTACGCGGGCATACAGTTCTTC. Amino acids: CASSYAGIQFF.